Below, 14 T cell receptor beta chains from the same sample are listed, as sequenced in a study of shared clonotypes between healthy human individuals. The naive CD8 fraction comprised CD45RO-negative cells positively selected for CCR7 and excluded terminally differentiated effector memory CD45RA+ cells. The repertoire was sequenced with immunoSEQ multiplex PCR; TCRdb's copy has only in-frame clones and lacks some. The sample carries under 2,000,000 clones, about 95% recorded once. Sequenced: naive CD8+ T cells sorted from blood. The receptors come from a man aged 18 to 29 in good health.

Only a few counts were recorded for this clone. CDR3: CASSQGALNSPLHF. The CDR3 DNA follows: TGCGCCAGCAGCCAGGGGGCCCTTAATTCACCCCTCCACTTT. This chain joins TRBV4-1 and TRBJ1-6, with a possible D match to TRBD1 (6 bases). Trimming shortened V by 3 bases and J by 6 bases, and 9 bases separated the two germline ends. The CDR3 runs 14 residues. Germline V CDR1 and CDR2: MGHRA, YSYEKL.

V is TRBV29-1 and J is TRBJ2-2, with D unresolved. The germline V gene encodes CDR1 SQVTM and CDR2 ANQGSEA. The CDR3 consists of 14 residues. Trimming stripped 1 base from V and 2 bases from J, with 8 bases between. CDR3 bases: TGCAGCGTTGAAGTGGGCAGTAACACCGGGGAGCTGTTTTTT. Translation: CSVEVGSNTGELFF.

This chain joins TRBV6-5 and TRBJ1-2; the D is unclear. CDR1 is MNHEY, CDR2 SVGAGI, per germline. Trimming took 5 bases from V and 0 from J, leaving 10 bases between them. The CDR3 is 14 amino acids. The CDR3: CASSRRQANYGYTF. CDR3 nucleotide sequence: TGTGCCAGCAGTAGACGACAAGCTAACTATGGCTACACCTTC.

This clone was observed a few times. In the same sample, other DNA sequences code for this CDR3. The CDR3 loop is CASSPRGGTEAFF. CDR3 sequence (DNA): TGTGCCAGCAGCCCTCGAGGGGGCACTGAAGCTTTCTTT. The rearrangement links TRBV5-4 to TRBJ1-1; D may be TRBD1 (6 bases). The CDR3 totals 13 residues. Germline assignment: CDR1 SGHNT and CDR2 YYREEE (reference sequence). Trimming removed 4 bases from V and 4 bases from J, with 11 bases in between.

The chain links TRBV19 to TRBJ2-7; 9 positions match TRBD1. V gave up 1 base and J gave up 2 bases; unmatched junction bases: 9. This CDR3 comprises 17 residues. Germline CDR1 reads LNHDA; CDR2 reads SQIVND (reference sequence). The CDR3 region is CASSIGLPGQGAYEQYF. CDR3 bases: TGTGCCAGTAGTATAGGTCTACCGGGACAGGGTGCCTACGAGCAGTACTTC.

The CDR3 bases are TGTGCCTGGGATAGTGAAGGGCCCTCCGGGACTAGTTTTTACGAGCAGTACTTC. Translated: CAWDSEGPSGTSFYEQYF. The V and J genes are TRBV30 and TRBJ2-7; 8 bases are shared with TRBD2. The CDR3 totals 18 residues. V trimming: 5 bases; J trimming: 4 bases; junction bases outside the gene matches: 22. From germline, CDR1 is GTSNPN and CDR2 SVGIG (reference sequence).

The CDR3 DNA sequence: TGTGGGACAGGGACTGGGGCCAACGTCCTGACTTTC. The encoded protein is CGTGTGANVLTF. The chain joins TRBV6-1 to TRBJ2-6; 8 positions match TRBD1. The CDR3 sequence is 12 residues long. CDR1 is MNHNS and CDR2 is SASEGT in the germline V gene.

A remark on this clone: The junction shows a germline mismatch at one end, possibly a read error. The J gene is TRBJ2-7, the V gene TRBV27, with D perhaps matching TRBD1 (6 bases). Germline values: CDR1 MNHEY, CDR2 SMNVEV (reference sequence). The CDR3 consists of 15 residues. DNA for the CDR3: TGTGCCAGCAGTTTAGGGGCAGGGGCTTCACTACAGGAGCACTTC. Its protein product is CASSLGAGASLQEHF.

This clone was detected only a few times. The chain links TRBV4-1 to TRBJ2-2; weak D call: TRBD1 (6 bases). The V and J ends lost 4 bases and 4 bases respectively, with 10 bases between them. The CDR3 covers 14 residues. Germline V lookup: CDR1 MGHRA, CDR2 YSYEKL. CDR3 DNA sequence: TGCGCCAGCAGCCCAGGACAGTCCACCGGGGAGCTGTTTTTT. Translating it yields CASSPGQSTGELFF.

As to this clone: The identical CDR3 is also encoded by other nucleotide sequences in the sample. This chain uses TRBV27 with TRBJ1-2; D not certain. The CDR3 is made up of 14 amino acids. The V end was cut by 3 bases, the J end by 0 bases, with 8 bases between. Germline CDR1 is MNHEY and CDR2 is SMNVEV (reference sequence). The CDR3, as DNA: TGTGCCAGCAGTTTTTTGGGTTCTAACTATGGCTACACCTTC. It is translated as CASSFLGSNYGYTF.

About this clone itself: Additional DNA sequences in this sample encode the identical CDR3. The chain uses TRBV11-3 and TRBJ2-7; D gene uncertain. V was shortened by 4 bases and J by 4 bases, with 5 bases between the two germline ends. CDR1 and CDR2 from the germline V gene are SGHNT and YENEEA. The CDR3 totals 11 residues. As DNA, the CDR3 is TGTGCCAGCAGCTCCGGTTACGAGCAGTACTTC. Translating it yields CASSSGYEQYF.

The chain joins TRBV7-9 to TRBJ1-5; D remains ambiguous. V was trimmed by 5 bases and J by 2 bases, leaving 13 bases between them. This CDR3 comprises 15 residues. Per the germline V gene, CDR1 is SEHNR and CDR2 is FQNEAQ (reference sequence). For the CDR3, the DNA is TGTGCCAGCAGCCTCGACACTGGGGGCAATCAGCCCCAGCATTTT. Its protein is CASSLDTGGNQPQHF. Filled out from reference TRBV7-9 and TRBJ1-5, the complete variable domain reads DTGVSQNPRHKITKRGQNVTFRCDPISEHNRLYWYRQTLGQGPEFLTYFQNEAQLEKSRLLSDRFSAERPKGSFSTLEIQRTEQGDSAMYLCASSLDTGGNQPQHFGDGTRLSIL.

This clone showed up just once. V and J are TRBV6-1 and TRBJ2-7; D gene uncertain. This CDR3 has 13 amino acids. Per the germline V gene, CDR1 is MNHNS and CDR2 is SASEGT. Trimming removed 8 bases from V and 4 bases from J, with 15 bases in between. In DNA form, the CDR3 reads TGTGCCAGCGGCGCCCGGTCTGTTTACGAGCAGTACTTC. Translation gives CASGARSVYEQYF.

The chain couples TRBV9 to TRBJ1-2; possibly TRBD1 for D (5 bases). The germline gives CDR1 SGDLS, CDR2 YYNGEE. V dropped 0 bases and J dropped 2 bases, with 11 bases sitting between them. The CDR3 sequence is 15 residues long. CDR3 nucleotide sequence: TGTGCCAGCAGCGTAGTCGCAGGGATGAACTATGGCTACACCTTC. Translating it yields CASSVVAGMNYGYTF.